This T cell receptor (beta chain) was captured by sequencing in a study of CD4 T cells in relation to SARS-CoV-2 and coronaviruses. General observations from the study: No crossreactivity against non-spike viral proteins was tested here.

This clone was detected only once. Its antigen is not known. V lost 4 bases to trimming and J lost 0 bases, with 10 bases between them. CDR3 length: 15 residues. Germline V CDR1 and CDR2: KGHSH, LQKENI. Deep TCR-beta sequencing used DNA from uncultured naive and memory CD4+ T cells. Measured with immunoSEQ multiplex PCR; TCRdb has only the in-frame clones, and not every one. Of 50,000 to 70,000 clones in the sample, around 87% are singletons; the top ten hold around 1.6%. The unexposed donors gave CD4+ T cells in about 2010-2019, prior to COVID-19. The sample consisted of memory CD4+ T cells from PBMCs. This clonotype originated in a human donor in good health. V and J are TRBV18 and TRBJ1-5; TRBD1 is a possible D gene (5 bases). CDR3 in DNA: TGTGCCAGCTCACGCCAGGGTATTAGCAATCAGCCCCAGCATTTT. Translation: CASSRQGISNQPQHF.